This T cell receptor beta chain was found in a study of T cell responses to AZD1222 COVID-19 vaccine. Study overall: Second-dose intervals near 4 or 12 weeks were combined.

Produced via immunoSEQ multiplex PCR; TCRdb's table is partial and in-frame only. The sample lists fewer than 50,000 clones, around 80% occurring once. As for this clone: Its antigen remains unidentified.

Germline CDR1 is SGHNT and CDR2 is YYREEE (reference sequence). The junction had 8 bases not matched to a gene; V was cut back by 3 bases and J by 2 bases. The CDR3 extends over 17 amino acids. Broader study findings: Among the donors, most were white British and more were female, and clonal diversity was possibly underestimated. The peak T cell response came first, and repertoires were sampled only after it.

The sequence was collected from an adult in good health. The specimen was peripheral blood, collected on day 0 of AZD1222 vaccination. The V and J genes are TRBV5-4 and TRBJ2-5; 12 bases line up with TRBD2. The CDR3 reads CASSSGLAGWGQETQYF. CDR3 bases: TGTGCCAGCAGCTCAGGACTAGCGGGGTGGGGGCAAGAGACCCAGTACTTC.